This T cell receptor beta chain was sequenced in a study of cytomegalovirus exposure and HLA in healthy donors. With 60 Vbeta and 13 Jbeta primers, the PCR was carried out. Method: immunoSEQ multiplex PCR; TCRdb's copy keeps in-frame clones and lacks some. The data show some 120,000 clones, roughly 83% seen once. In germline, CDR1 is ENHRY, CDR2 SYGVKD. This CDR3 has 15 amino acids. Trimming took 0 bases from V and 4 from J; bases not matched to a gene: 2. The J gene is TRBJ1-2, the V gene TRBV10-3; 10 bases are shared with TRBD1. Specimen: PBMCs. This TCR came from a man younger than 45 in good health and CMV-seropositive. The CDR3 spells CAISESRTGGYGYTF. The CDR3, as DNA: TGTGCCATCAGTGAGTCACGGACAGGGGGCTATGGCTACACCTTC.